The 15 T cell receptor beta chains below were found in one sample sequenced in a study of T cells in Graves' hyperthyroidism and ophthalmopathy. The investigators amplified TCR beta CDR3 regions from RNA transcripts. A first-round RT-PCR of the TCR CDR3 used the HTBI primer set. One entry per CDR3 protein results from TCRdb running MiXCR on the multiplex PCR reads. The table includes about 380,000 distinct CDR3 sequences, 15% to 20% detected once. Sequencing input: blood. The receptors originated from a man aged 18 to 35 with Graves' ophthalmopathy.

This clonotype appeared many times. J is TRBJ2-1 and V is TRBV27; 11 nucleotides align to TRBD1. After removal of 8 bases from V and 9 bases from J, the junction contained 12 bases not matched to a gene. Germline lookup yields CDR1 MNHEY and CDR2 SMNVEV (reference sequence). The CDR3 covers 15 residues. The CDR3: CASSLGGQGDGEQFF. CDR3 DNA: TGTGCCAGCTCACTAGGGGGACAGGGGGACGGTGAGCAGTTCTTC.

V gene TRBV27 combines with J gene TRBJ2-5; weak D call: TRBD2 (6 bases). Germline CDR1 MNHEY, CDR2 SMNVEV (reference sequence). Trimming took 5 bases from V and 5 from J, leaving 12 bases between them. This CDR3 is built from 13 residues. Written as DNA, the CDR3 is TGTGCCAGCAGTGACGGGGGTAGGGAGACCCAGTACTTC. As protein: CASSDGGRETQYF.

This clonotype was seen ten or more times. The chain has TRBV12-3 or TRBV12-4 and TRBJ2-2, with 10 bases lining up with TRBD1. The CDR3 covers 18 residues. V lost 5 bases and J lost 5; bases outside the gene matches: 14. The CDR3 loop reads CASSATNPDRGRTGELFF. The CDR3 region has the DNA TGTGCCAGCAGTGCTACCAATCCCGACAGGGGGCGAACCGGGGAGCTGTTTTTT.

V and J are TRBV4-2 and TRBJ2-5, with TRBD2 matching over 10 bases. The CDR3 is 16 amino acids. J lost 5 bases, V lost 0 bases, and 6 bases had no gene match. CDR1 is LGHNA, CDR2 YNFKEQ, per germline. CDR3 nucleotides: TGTGCCAGCAGCCAAGATAAAAGCGGGGGGGCCGAGACCCAGTACTTC. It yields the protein CASSQDKSGGAETQYF.

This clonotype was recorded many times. In DNA, the CDR3 is TGTGCCAGCAGCCCATGGGTCAGGGGGCCAACTGAAGCTTTCTTT. This translates into CASSPWVRGPTEAFF. The rearrangement uses TRBV11-2 and TRBJ1-1; 8 bases map to TRBD1. J was trimmed by 5 bases and V by 5 bases; bases with no gene match: 10. CDR1 SGHAT and CDR2 FQNNGV come from the germline V gene. This CDR3 has 15 residues.

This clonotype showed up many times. DNA of the CDR3: TGTGCCAGCAGCTTCGCCAGGGACACTGAAGCTTTCTTT. Its translation: CASSFARDTEAFF. The chain couples TRBV7-2 to TRBJ1-1; D may be TRBD1 (5 bases). Trimming cost V 3 bases and J 3 bases, with 8 bases left between them. Looked up from germline, CDR1 is SGHTA and CDR2 is FQGNSA. CDR3 length: 13 amino acids.

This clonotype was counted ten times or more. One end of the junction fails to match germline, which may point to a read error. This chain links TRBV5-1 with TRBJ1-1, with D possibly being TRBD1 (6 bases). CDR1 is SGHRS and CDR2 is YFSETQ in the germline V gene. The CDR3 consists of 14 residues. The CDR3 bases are TGTGCCAGCAGCTTAGGGGGTGGGAGCACTGAAGCTTTCTTT. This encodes CASSLGGGSTEAFF.

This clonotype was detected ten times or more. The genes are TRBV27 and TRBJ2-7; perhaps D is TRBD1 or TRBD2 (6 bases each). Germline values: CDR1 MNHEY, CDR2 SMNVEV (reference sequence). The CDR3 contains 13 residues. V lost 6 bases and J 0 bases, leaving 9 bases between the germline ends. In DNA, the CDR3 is TGTGCCAGCAGAACGGGGGCCTCCTACGAGCAGTACTTC. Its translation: CASRTGASYEQYF.

The CDR3 is CASEALAGVEGEQYF. The CDR3 DNA is TGTGCCAGCGAAGCCCTAGCGGGAGTAGAAGGCGAGCAGTACTTC. The V call is TRBV2, the J call TRBJ2-7, with 10 bases lining up with TRBD2. V lost 8 bases to trimming and J lost 6 bases; unmatched junction nucleotides: 13. The CDR3 loop spans 15 amino acids. The germline CDR1 and CDR2 sequences are SNHLY and FYNNEI.

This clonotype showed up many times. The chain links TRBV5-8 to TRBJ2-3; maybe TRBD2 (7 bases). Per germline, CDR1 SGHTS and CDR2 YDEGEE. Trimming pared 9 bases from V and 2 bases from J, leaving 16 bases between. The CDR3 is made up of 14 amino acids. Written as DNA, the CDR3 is TGTGCCAACGCCTGGGGGGGCGACACAGATACGCAGTATTTT. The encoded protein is CANAWGGDTDTQYF.

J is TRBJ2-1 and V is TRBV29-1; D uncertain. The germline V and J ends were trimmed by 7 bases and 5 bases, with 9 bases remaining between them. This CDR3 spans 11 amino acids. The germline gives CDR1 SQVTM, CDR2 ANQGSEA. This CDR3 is CSGELDNEQFF. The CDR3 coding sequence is TGCAGCGGCGAGCTAGACAATGAGCAGTTCTTC.

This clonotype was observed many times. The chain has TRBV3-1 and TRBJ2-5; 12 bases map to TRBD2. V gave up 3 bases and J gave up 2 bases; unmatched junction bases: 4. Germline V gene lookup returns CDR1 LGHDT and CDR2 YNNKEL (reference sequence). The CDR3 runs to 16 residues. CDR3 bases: TGTGCCAGCAGCCACCCTAGCGGGGGGGCTCAAGAGACCCAGTACTTC. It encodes CASSHPSGGAQETQYF.

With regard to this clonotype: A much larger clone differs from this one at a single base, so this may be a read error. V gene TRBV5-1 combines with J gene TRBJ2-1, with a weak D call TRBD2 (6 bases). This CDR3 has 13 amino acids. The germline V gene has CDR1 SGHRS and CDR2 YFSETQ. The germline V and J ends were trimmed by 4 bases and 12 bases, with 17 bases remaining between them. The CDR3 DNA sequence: TGCGCCAGCAGCGCCTCAGGCGGGGATGGGCAGTTCTTC. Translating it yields CASSASGGDGQFF.

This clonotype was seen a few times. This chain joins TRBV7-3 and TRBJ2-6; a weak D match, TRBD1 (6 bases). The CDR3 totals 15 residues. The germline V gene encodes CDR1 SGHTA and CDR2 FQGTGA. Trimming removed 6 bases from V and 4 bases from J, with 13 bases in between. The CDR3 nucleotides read TGTGCCAGCAGTTCTACAGGGACCGGGGCCAACGTCCTGACTTTC. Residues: CASSSTGTGANVLTF.

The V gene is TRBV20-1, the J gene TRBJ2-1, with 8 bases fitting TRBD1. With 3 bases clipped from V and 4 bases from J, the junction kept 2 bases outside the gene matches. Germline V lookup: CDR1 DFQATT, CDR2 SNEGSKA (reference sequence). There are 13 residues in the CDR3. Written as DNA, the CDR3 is TGCAGTGCTAGTACAGGGGGATACAATGAGCAGTTCTTC. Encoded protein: CSASTGGYNEQFF.